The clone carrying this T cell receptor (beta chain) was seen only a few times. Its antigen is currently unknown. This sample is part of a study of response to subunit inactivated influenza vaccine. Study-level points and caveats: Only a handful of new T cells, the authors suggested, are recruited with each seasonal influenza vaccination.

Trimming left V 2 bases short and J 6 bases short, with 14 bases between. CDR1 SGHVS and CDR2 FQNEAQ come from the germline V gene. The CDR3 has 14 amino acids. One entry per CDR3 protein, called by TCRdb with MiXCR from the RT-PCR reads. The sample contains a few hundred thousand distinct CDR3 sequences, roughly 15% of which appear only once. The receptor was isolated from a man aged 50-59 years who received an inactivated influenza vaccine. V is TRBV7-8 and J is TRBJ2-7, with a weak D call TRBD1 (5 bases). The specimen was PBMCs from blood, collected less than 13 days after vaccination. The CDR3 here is CASSLQQALGEQYF. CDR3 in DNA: TGTGCCAGCAGCTTACAACAGGCACTGGGCGAGCAGTACTTC.